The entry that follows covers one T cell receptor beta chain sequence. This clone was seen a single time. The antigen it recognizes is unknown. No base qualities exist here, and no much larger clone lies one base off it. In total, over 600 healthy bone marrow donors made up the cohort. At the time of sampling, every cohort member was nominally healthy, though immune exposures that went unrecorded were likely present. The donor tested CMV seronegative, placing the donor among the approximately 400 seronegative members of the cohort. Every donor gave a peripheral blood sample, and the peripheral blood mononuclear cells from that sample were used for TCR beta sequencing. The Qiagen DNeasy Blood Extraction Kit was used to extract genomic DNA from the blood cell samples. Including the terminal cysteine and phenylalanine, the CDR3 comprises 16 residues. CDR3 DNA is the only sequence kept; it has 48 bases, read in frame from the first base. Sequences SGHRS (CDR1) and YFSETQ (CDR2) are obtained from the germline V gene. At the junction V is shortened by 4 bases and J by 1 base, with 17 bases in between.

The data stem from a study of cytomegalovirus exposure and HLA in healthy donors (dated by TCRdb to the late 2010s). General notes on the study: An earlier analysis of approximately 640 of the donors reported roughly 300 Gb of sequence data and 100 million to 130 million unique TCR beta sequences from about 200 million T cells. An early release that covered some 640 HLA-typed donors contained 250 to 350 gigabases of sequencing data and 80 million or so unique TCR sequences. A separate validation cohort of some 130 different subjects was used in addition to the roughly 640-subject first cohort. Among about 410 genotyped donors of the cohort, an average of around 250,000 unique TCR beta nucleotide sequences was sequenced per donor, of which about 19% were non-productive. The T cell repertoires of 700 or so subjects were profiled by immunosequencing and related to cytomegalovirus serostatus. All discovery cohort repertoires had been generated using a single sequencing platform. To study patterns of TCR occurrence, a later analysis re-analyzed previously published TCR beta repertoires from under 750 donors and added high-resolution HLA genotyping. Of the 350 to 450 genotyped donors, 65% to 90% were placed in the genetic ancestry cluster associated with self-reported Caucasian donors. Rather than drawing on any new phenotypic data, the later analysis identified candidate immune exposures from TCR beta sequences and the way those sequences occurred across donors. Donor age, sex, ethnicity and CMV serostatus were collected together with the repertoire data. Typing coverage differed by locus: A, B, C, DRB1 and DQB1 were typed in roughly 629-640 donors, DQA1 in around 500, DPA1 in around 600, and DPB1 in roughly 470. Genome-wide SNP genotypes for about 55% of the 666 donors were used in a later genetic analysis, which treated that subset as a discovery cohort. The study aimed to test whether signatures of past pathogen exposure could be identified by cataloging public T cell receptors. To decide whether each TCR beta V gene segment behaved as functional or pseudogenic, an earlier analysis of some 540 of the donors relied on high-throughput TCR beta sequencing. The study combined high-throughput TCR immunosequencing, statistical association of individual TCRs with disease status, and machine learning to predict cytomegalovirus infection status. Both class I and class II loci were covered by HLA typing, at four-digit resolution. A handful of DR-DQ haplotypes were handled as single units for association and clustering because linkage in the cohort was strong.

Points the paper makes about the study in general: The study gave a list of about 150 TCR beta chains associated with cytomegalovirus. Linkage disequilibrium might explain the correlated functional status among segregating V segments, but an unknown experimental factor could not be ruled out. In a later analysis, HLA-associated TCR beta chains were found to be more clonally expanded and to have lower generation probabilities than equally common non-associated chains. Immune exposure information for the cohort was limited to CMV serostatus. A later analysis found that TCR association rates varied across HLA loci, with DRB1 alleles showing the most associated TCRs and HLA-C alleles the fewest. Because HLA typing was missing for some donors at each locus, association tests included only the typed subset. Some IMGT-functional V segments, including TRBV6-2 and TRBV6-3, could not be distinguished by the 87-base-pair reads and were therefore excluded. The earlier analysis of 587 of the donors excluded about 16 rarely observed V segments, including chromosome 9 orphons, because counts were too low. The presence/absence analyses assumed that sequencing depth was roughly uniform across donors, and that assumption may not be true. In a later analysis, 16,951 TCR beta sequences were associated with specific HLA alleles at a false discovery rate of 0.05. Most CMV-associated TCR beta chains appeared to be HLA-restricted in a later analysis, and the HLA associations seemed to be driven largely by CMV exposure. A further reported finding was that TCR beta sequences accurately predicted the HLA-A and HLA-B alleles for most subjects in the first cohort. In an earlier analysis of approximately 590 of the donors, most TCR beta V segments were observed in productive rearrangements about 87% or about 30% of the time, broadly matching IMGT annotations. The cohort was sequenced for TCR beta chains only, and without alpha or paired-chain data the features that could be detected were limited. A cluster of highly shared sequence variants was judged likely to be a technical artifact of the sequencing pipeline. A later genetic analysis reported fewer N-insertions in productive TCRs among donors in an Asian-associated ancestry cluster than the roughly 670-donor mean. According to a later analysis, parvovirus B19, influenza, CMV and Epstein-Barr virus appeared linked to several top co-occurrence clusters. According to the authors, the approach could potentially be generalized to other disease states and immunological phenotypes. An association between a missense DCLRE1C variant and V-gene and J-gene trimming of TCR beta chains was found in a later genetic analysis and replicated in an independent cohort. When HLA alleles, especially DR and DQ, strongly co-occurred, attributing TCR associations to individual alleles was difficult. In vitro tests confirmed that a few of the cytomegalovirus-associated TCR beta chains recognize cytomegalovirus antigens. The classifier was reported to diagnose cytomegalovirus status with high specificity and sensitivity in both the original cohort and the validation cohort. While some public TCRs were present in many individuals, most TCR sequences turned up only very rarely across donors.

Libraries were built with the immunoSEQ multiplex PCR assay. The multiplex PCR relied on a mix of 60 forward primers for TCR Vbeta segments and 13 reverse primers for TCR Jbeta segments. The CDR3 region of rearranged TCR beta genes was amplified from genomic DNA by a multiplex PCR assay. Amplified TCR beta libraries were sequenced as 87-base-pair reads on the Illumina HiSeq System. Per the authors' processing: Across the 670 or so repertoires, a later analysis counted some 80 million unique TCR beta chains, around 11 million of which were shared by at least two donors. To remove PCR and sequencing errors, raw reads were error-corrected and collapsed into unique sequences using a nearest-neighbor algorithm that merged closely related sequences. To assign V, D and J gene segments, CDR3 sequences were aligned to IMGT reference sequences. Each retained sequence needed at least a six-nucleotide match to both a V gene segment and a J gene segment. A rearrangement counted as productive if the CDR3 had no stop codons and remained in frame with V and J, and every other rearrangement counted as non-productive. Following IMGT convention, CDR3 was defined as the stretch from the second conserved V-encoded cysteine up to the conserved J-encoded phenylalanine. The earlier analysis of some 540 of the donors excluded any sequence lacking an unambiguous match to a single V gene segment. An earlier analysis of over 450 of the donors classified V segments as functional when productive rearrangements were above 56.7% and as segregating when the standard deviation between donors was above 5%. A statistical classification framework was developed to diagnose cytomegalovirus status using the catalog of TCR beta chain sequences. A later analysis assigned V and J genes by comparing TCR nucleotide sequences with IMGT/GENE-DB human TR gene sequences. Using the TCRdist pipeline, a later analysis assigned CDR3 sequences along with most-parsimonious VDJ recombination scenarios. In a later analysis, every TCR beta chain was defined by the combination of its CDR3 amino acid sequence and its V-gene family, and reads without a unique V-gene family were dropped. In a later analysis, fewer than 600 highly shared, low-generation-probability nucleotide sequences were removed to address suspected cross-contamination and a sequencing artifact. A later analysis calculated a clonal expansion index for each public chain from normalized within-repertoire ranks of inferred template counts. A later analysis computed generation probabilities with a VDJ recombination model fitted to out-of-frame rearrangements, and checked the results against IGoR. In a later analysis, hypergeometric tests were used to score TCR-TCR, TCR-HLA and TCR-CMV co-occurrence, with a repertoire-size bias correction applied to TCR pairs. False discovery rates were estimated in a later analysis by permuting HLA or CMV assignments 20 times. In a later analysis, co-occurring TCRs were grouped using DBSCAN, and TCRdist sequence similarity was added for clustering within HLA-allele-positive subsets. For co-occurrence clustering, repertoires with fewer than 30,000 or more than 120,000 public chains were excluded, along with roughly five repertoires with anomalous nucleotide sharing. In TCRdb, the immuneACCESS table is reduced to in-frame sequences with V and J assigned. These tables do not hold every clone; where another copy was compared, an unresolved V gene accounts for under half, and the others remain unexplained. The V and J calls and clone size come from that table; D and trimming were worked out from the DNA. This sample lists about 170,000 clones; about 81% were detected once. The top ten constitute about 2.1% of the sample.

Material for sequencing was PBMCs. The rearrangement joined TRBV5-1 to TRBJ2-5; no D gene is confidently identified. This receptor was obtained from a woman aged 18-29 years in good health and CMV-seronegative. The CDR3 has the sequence CASSTNLRPPQETQYF. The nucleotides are TGCGCCAGCAGCACTAACCTTAGACCACCCCAAGAGACCCAGTACTTC.